Shown below are 15 T cell receptor beta chains from a single sample sequenced in a study of identical twins. MiXCR was run by TCRdb on the 5' RACE reads, yielding one entry per CDR3 protein. The table lists approximately 1.8 million distinct CDR3 sequences, around a third of them singletons. Input material: cord blood. All receptors come from a newborn girl in good health.

This clonotype was seen a handful of times. The J gene is TRBJ1-5, the V gene TRBV15; D is uncertain. The CDR3 is made up of 15 amino acids. Trimming left V 2 bases short and J 4 bases short, with 12 bases between. CDR1 and CDR2 (germline): LNHNV, YYDKDF (reference sequence). CDR3 sequence (DNA): TGTGCCACCAGCAGATCTCGGGTCGAAAATCAGCCCCAGCATTTT. As protein: CATSRSRVENQPQHF.

This rearrangement joins TRBV6-2 or TRBV6-3 to TRBJ2-3, with 12 bases fitting TRBD2. The junction had 4 bases not matched to a gene; V was cut back by 0 bases and J by 0 bases. Germline CDR1 and CDR2: MNHEY and SVGEGT. This CDR3 has 18 amino acids. DNA for the CDR3: TGTGCCAGCAGTTACTCCACTAGCGGGAGGCTTAGCACAGATACGCAGTATTTT. Translation gives CASSYSTSGRLSTDTQYF.

The chain recombines TRBV29-1 with TRBJ2-3; 14 nucleotides align to TRBD2. The length of the CDR3 is 14 residues. Germline CDR1 reads SQVTM; CDR2 reads ANQGSEA. Trimming removed 7 bases from V and 9 bases from J; junction bases left unmatched: 9. The CDR3: CSGRLAGGPGTQYF. DNA of the CDR3: TGCAGCGGACGACTAGCGGGAGGGCCGGGGACGCAGTATTTT.

This sequence joins TRBV28 and TRBJ2-5, with 13 bases fitting TRBD2. CDR1 and CDR2 (germline): MDHEN, SYDVKM. Trimming took 7 bases from V and 11 from J; bases not matched to a gene: 13. The CDR3 is 15 residues long. The CDR3 nucleotides are TGTGCCAGCACCCGGACTAGCGGGAGATCAGGAGAGCAGTACTTC. Its translation is CASTRTSGRSGEQYF. Variable domain in full (rest from reference TRBV28 and TRBJ2-5): DVKVTQSSRYLVKRTGEKVFLECVQDMDHENMFWYRQDPGLGLRLIYFSYDVKMKEKGDIPEGYSVSREKKERFSLILESASTNQTSMYLCASTRTSGRSGEQYFGPGTRLLVL.

The table lists this clonotype with a count of one. A read error may account for a junction end that differs from germline. The rearrangement uses TRBV7-2 and TRBJ2-5; D is possibly TRBD1 (5 bases). The DNA end lines up better with TRBJ2-4; the J call may be wrong. The germline V gene has CDR1 SGHTA and CDR2 FQGNSA. This CDR3 is built from 17 residues. This CDR3 is CARSLRGYGRAKNIQYF. The CDR3 DNA reads as TGTGCCCGCAGCTTAAGGGGATACGGGCGCGCCAAAAACATTCAGTACTTC.

The CDR3, as DNA: TGTGCCAGCAGGGAGGGGAGCGGGGAGCTGTTTTTT. Translation gives CASREGSGELFF. V gene TRBV3-1 combines with J gene TRBJ2-2; D is perhaps TRBD2 (6 bases). The CDR3 spans 12 residues. Trimming left V 6 bases short and J 7 bases short, with 9 bases between. Per the germline V gene, CDR1 is LGHDT and CDR2 is YNNKEL (reference sequence).

This clonotype was seen more than once but under ten times. J is TRBJ2-3 and V is TRBV14, with 7 positions matching TRBD2. CDR1 and CDR2 (germline): SGHDN, FVKESK. Germline trimming cut 3 bases from V and 5 bases from J; bases unmatched to any gene: 11. The CDR3 runs 16 residues. DNA for the CDR3: TGTGCCAGCAGCCACCCTAGCGGAGGGGAGCGAGATACGCAGTATTTT. Translation: CASSHPSGGERDTQYF.

Only a few counts were recorded for this clonotype. The V and J genes are TRBV19 and TRBJ2-3, with TRBD2 identical over 7 bases. The germline CDR1 and CDR2 sequences are LNHDA and SQIVND (reference sequence). This CDR3 has 14 residues. Trimming took 1 base from V and 9 from J; bases not matched to a gene: 7. CDR3 in amino acids: CASSIGLAEPTQYF. CDR3 DNA: TGTGCCAGTAGTATAGGGCTAGCGGAACCAACGCAGTATTTT.

This rearrangement joins TRBV4-1 to TRBJ1-3; D is uncertain. CDR1 MGHRA and CDR2 YSYEKL come from the germline V gene. The CDR3 is 15 residues long. Trimming removed 1 base from V and 0 bases from J, with 7 bases in between. As DNA, the CDR3 is TGCGCCAGCAGCCAAGTCCTGAGCTCTGGAAACACCATATATTTT. This codes for CASSQVLSSGNTIYF.

The chain's CDR3 is CSVDLEKGSYNEQFF. CDR3 bases: TGCAGCGTTGATCTTGAGAAGGGTTCCTACAATGAGCAGTTCTTC. The V gene is TRBV29-1, the J gene TRBJ2-1; no clear D gene. The CDR3 spans 15 residues. Germline V gene data show CDR1 as SQVTM and CDR2 as ANQGSEA. Trimming shortened V by 3 bases and J by 1 base, and 13 bases separated the two germline ends.

Many counts were recorded for this clonotype. The chain uses TRBV5-1 and TRBJ2-5; no clear D gene. There are 13 residues in the CDR3. V gave up 2 bases and J gave up 0 bases, with 5 bases separating them. Germline V gives CDR1 SGHRS, CDR2 YFSETQ. The CDR3 DNA follows: TGCGCCAGCAGCTTCCAGGACCAAGAGACCCAGTACTTC. Amino acid sequence: CASSFQDQETQYF.

The rearrangement links TRBV6-1 to TRBJ2-2; 11 nucleotides agree with TRBD2. V lost 2 bases and J lost 0; bases outside the gene matches: 2. The CDR3 runs to 17 residues. Germline assignment: CDR1 MNHNS and CDR2 SASEGT. The CDR3 is CASSEWGLAANTGELFF. CDR3 in DNA: TGTGCCAGCAGTGAATGGGGACTAGCGGCGAACACCGGGGAGCTGTTTTTT.

This clonotype showed up just a few times. The chain has TRBV30 and TRBJ2-1, with D perhaps matching TRBD1 or TRBD2 (5 bases each). CDR1 is GTSNPN and CDR2 is SVGIG in the germline V gene (reference sequence). The CDR3 loop spans 12 amino acids. Trimming removed 5 bases at V and 10 bases at J, with 15 bases between. CDR3 sequence reads: CAWGRSGREQFF. CDR3 coding DNA: TGTGCCTGGGGGAGATCGGGGCGAGAGCAGTTCTTC.

This sequence joins TRBV3-1 and TRBJ2-7, with 8 bases that match TRBD2. V lost 6 bases to trimming and J lost 5 bases; unmatched junction nucleotides: 9. CDR3 length equals 14 residues. From germline, CDR1 is LGHDT and CDR2 YNNKEL (reference sequence). Here the CDR3 DNA reads TGTGCCAGCAGTCCCGGGACTAGTATCCACGAGCAGTACTTC. Its translation is CASSPGTSIHEQYF.

The chain links TRBV5-1 to TRBJ2-3, with D maybe TRBD1 (8 bases). CDR1 is SGHRS and CDR2 is YFSETQ in the germline V gene. Trimming pared 4 bases from V and 3 bases from J, leaving 18 bases between. The CDR3 length is 16 residues. CDR3 sequence (DNA): TGCGCCAGCAGCCGACAGGGGCTAGCGGCTACAGATACGCAGTATTTT. It specifies CASSRQGLAATDTQYF.